One TCR beta chain is described in this entry. The target antigen is unknown. Once extracted for a subset, genomic DNA was divided evenly among several immunoSEQ plates. Method: immunoSEQ multiplex PCR; TCRdb's copy keeps in-frame clones and lacks some. The sample carries about 2.4 million clones, 93% recorded once. Every donor was a Caucasian adult from Nashville, Tennessee. This specimen belongs to a study of shared clonotypes between healthy human individuals. The trim removed 5 bases at V and 4 bases at J, leaving 9 bases unmatched. The CDR3 is made up of 15 amino acids. CDR1 and CDR2 (germline): SGHKS, YYEKEE (reference sequence). Study-wide findings and caveats: Naive subsets tended to show greater estimated richness than memory subsets. With several donors compared, around 5% of naive CD4 clonotypes were shared.

The receptor comes from a man aged 18 to 29 in good health. Some clones in this sample may be carry-over from other donors' samples. Material: naive CD4+ T cells from PBMCs. The subset here: CD45RA+ positively selected. The chain couples TRBV5-5 to TRBJ1-2; TRBD1 matches 9 bases. The chain's CDR3 is CASRLPGQGFYGYTF. The CDR3 DNA reads as TGTGCCAGCAGACTACCGGGACAGGGATTCTATGGCTACACCTTC.